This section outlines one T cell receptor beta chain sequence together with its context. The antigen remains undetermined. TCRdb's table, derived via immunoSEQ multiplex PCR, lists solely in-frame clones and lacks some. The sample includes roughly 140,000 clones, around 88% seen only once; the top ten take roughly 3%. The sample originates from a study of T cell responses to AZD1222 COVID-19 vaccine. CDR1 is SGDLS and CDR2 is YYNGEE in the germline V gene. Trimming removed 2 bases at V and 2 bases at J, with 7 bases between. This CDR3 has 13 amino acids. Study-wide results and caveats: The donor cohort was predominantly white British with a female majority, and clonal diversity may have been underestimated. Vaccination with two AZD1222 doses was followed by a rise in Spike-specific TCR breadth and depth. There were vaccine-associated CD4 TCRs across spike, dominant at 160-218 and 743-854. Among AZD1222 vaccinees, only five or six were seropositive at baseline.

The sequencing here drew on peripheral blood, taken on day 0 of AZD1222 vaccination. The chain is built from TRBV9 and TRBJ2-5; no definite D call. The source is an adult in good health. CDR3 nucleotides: TGTGCCAGCAGCGTCGGGCCTCAAGAGACCCAGTACTTC. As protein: CASSVGPQETQYF.